This T cell receptor (beta chain) emerged from a study of Graves' ophthalmopathy and Graves' hyperthyroidism (dated by TCRdb to the late 2010s). In the study overall: Hyperthyroidism was defined as stable when no progression to ophthalmopathy occurred within 18 months of follow-up. TCR beta repertoire signatures were used to distinguish Graves' ophthalmopathy from Graves' hyperthyroidism and to predict progression to ophthalmopathy. After sampling, hyperthyroidism patients received methimazole starting at 30 mg daily, and ophthalmopathy patients received high-dose intravenous methylprednisolone. A discovery set of 100 patients (43 ophthalmopathy, under 65 stable hyperthyroidism) was enrolled to explore V-J signatures distinguishing ophthalmopathy from hyperthyroidism. In total, some 140 blood samples were TCR-sequenced: fewer than 50 ophthalmopathy, roughly 77 hyperthyroidism and roughly 17 hyperthyroidism-to-ophthalmopathy patients. For independent validation, a separate cohort was made up of some 19 hyperthyroidism patients plus 17 patients who later progressed from hyperthyroidism to ophthalmopathy. In about 6 hyperthyroidism patients, T-cell repertoires of thyroid tissue and blood were compared.

Broader findings and caveats from the paper: In cross-validation, the 13-signature model distinguished ophthalmopathy from stable hyperthyroidism with approximately 90% sensitivity and 81.08% specificity, while in the test set the corresponding values were 80% and 75%. Most expanded thyroid clonotypes with frequency above 0.001 were also detected in blood, suggesting blood repertoires may reflect the thyroid immune response. In validation, the model predicted ophthalmopathy progression with about 70% sensitivity and roughly 72% specificity; 12 predicted patients were CT-confirmed with GO in a median of around 6.5 months. Sample size was not predetermined statistically, and investigators were not blinded to group allocation.

The sample holds many counts of this clonotype. Its antigen is unknown. Base quality data are lacking; no much larger clone is found one base away. For repertoire sequencing, the TCR beta CDR3 regions were amplified from RNA transcripts. The first round was an RT-PCR using HTBI primers with the Qiagen OneStep RT-PCR kit, and this first round was followed by a second-round multiplex PCR, then size selection and purification. Libraries were sequenced on an Illumina HiSeq2000 using paired-end 100 bp reads. As for how the authors treated the data: Reads were processed with SOAPnuke, discarding reads with adapters, uncalled bases, mean Phred below 15, or no exact constant-primer or identifier match. High-quality paired reads were merged with COPE v1.2.5. Each unique nucleotide sequence was defined as a clonotype, and clonotypes were aligned to IMGT TRB V, D and J references with MiTCR v1.1. Analysis was restricted to V-J combinations with a frequency above 0.0001, which covered 98% to 99.2% of repertoires. For each V-J combination, a TCR clonal expansion and chaos score was defined as the ratio of F50 clonal expansion to chaos observed in the TCRdist matrix. Features were reduced by Welch's t-statistics and random forest to around 14 V-J combinations, which fed a naive Bayes classifier. Thyroid-blood repertoire similarity was quantified with the Morisita-Horn index. TCRdb itself trimmed the public reads at Q25 with fastp, ran MiXCR and retained productive beta chains. Identical CDR3 protein sequences are pooled into one entry, listed with their most common genes and DNA. TCRdb assigned the V and J calls; the authors' analysis was not used. The sample includes over a million distinct CDR3 sequences, with about 36% observed a single time. Roughly 10% of the sample lies in the top ten.

The germline V gene sets CDR1 to SQVTM and CDR2 to ANQGSEA. The junction carries 9 bases between V and J, which are trimmed by 5 bases and 2 bases respectively. Inclusive of the bounding cysteine and phenylalanine, the CDR3 is 12 residues long. Just the 36-base CDR3 DNA is kept, in frame starting at base 1. Hyperthyroidism patients were newly diagnosed, with disease duration under 2 months, and aged 18 to 65 years. Anyone with other autoimmune diseases, uncontrolled infections, pregnancy or lactation was excluded from the study. Diagnosis was based on clinical symptoms, serum thyroxine, TRAb, thyroid ultrasound and orbital computed tomography. Trizol reagent was used to extract the total RNA, and its quality was then checked on an Agilent 2100 Bioanalyzer.

The clonotype originates from an adult man with Graves' hyperthyroidism. Sequenced: peripheral blood or thyroid tissue (not recorded which). This chain is built from TRBV29-1 and TRBJ1-1; too little of a D gene remains to name it. The nucleotide sequence is given as TGCAGCGTTAAGGGCAAAAACACTGAAGCTTTCTTT. It is translated as CSVKGKNTEAFF.